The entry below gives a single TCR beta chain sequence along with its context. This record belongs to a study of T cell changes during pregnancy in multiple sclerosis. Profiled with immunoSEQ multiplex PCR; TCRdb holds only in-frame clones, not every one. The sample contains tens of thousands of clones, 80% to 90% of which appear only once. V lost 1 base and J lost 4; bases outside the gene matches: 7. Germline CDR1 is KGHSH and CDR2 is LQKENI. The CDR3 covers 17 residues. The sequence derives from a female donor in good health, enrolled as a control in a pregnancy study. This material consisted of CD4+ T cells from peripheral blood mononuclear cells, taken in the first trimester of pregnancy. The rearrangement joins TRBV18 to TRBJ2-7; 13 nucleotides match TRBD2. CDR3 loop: CASSPLGTSGAGYEQYF. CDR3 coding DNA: TGTGCCAGCTCACCACTCGGGACTAGCGGGGCGGGATACGAGCAGTACTTC. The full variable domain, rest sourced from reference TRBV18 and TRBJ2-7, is NAGVMQNPRHLVRRRGQEARLRCSPMKGHSHVYWYRQLPEEGLKFMVYLQKENIIDESGMPKERFSAEFPKEGPSILRIQQVVRGDSAAYFCASSPLGTSGAGYEQYFGPGTRLTVT.